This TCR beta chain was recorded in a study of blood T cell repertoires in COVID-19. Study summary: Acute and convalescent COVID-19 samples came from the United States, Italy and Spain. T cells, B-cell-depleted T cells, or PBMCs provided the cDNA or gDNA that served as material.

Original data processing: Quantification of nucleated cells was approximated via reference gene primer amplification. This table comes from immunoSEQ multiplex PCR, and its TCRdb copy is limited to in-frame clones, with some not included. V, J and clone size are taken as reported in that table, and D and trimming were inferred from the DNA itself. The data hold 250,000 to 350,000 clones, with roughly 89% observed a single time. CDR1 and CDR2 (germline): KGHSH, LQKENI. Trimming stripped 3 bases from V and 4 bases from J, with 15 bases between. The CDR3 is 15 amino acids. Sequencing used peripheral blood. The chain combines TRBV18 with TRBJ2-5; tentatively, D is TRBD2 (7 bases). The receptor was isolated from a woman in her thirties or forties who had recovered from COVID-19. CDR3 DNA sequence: TGTGCCAGCTCACCCCTCGGGGGGCCTGTAGAGACCCAGTACTTC. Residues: CASSPLGGPVETQYF.